The 18 T cell receptor beta chains given below trace back to one sample, sequenced in a study of sequential checkpoint blockade in melanoma. Treatment denoted: randomized to nivolumab then ipilimumab (arm A) or the reverse (arm B). The repertoire was sequenced with immunoSEQ multiplex PCR; TCRdb's copy has only in-frame clones and lacks some. Of about 5,000 clones in the sample, roughly 17% are singletons; the top ten hold 6.5% to 9.5%. Sequencing used tumor tissue (inferred from file names), obtained from a patient given nivolumab and ipilimumab in sequence. The source of these receptors is a human donor with melanoma.

This clone was detected a few times. The V gene is TRBV15, the J gene TRBJ2-1, with D possibly TRBD2 on 5 matching bases. The V end was cut by 0 bases, the J end by 12 bases, with 21 bases between. Germline V lookup: CDR1 LNHNV, CDR2 YYDKDF (reference sequence). This CDR3 region has 16 residues. As DNA, the CDR3 is TGTGCCACCAGCAGAGATAGAGGGAAGGCCTCCTATCTGCAGTTCTTC. Translation: CATSRDRGKASYLQFF.

This clone appeared a few times. The V and J genes are TRBV4-1 and TRBJ2-3, with D hard to call. From germline, CDR1 is MGHRA and CDR2 YSYEKL. Between the trimmed V and J ends, which lost 4 bases and 2 bases, there was a span of 13 bases. The CDR3 loop spans 15 amino acids. DNA for the CDR3: TGCGCCAGCAGCCCCGAAGAACAGAACACAGATACGCAGTATTTT. As protein: CASSPEEQNTDTQYF.

This clone has more than one count but fewer than ten. V is TRBV4-1 and J is TRBJ2-2; 10 bases map to TRBD2. Per the germline V gene, CDR1 is MGHRA and CDR2 is YSYEKL. With 10 bases clipped from V and 5 bases from J, the junction kept 1 base outside the gene matches. The CDR3 has 12 amino acids. The CDR3 region has the DNA TGCGCCACAGCGGGGGGGACCGGGGAGCTGTTTTTT. It yields the protein CATAGGTGELFF.

This clone was detected many times. The rearrangement uses TRBV9 and TRBJ1-6, with D tentatively TRBD1 (6 bases). Trimming stripped 0 bases from V and 4 bases from J, with 14 bases between. Germline V CDR1 and CDR2: SGDLS, YYNGEE. The CDR3 totals 17 residues. In DNA, the CDR3 is TGTGCCAGCAGCGTAGGACAGGCTCCCTCATATAATTCACCCCTCCACTTT. Its protein is CASSVGQAPSYNSPLHF. The full variable domain, with the rest looked up from reference TRBV9 and TRBJ1-6, is DSGVTQTPKHLITATGQRVTLRCSPRSGDLSVYWYQQSLDQGLQFLIQYYNGEERAKGNILERFSAQQFPDLHSELNLSSLELGDSALYFCASSVGQAPSYNSPLHFGNGTRLTVT.

A few counts support this clone. This CDR3 reads CASSEVGRGDTQYF. The CDR3 DNA follows: TGTGCCAGCAGTGAAGTGGGGCGCGGAGATACGCAGTATTTT. The rearrangement links TRBV2 to TRBJ2-3; weak D call: TRBD1 (5 bases). The V gene's germline CDR1 is SNHLY and CDR2 FYNNEI. Trimming took 1 base from V and 5 from J, leaving 10 bases between them. The CDR3 contains 14 residues.

V and J are TRBV29-1 and TRBJ2-3, with D perhaps TRBD1 (6 bases). Looked up from germline, CDR1 is SQVTM and CDR2 is ANQGSEA. The length of the CDR3 is 14 residues. Trimming removed 5 bases at V and 6 bases at J, with 18 bases between. In nucleotides, the CDR3 is TGCAGCGTTCGAAGGGGGAACAGCCTGGATACGCAGTATTTT. Amino acid sequence: CSVRRGNSLDTQYF.

This clone was seen a few times. The DNA for the CDR3 is TGTGCCAGCAGGCAATCCTCGGGGGCAGGGGGCAATCAGCCCCAGCATTTT. Encoded protein: CASRQSSGAGGNQPQHF. The chain employs TRBV6-8 and TRBJ1-5; tentative D call: TRBD1 (6 bases). Per germline, CDR1 MNHGY and CDR2 SAAAGT. There are 17 residues in the CDR3. Trimming cost V 6 bases and J 2 bases, with 20 bases left between them.

This clone appeared a single time. The rearrangement joins TRBV18 to TRBJ2-5, with D perhaps given as TRBD1 or TRBD2 (6 bases each). V dropped 5 bases and J dropped 3 bases, with 22 bases sitting between them. The CDR3 has 17 amino acids. Germline loops: CDR1 KGHSH, CDR2 LQKENI. This CDR3 is CASSNTIGQRAKETQYF. CDR3 nucleotide sequence: TGTGCCAGCTCAAATACTATTGGACAGCGGGCTAAAGAGACCCAGTACTTC.

The chain has TRBV6-8 and TRBJ1-5, with no clear D. This CDR3 has 14 amino acids. Germline V gene lookup returns CDR1 MNHGY and CDR2 SAAAGT. The germline V and J ends were trimmed by 2 bases and 0 bases, with 5 bases remaining between them. Written as DNA, the CDR3 is TGTGCCAGCAGTTACCACTATAGCAATCAGCCCCAGCATTTT. Encoded protein: CASSYHYSNQPQHF.

The rearrangement links TRBV18 to TRBJ1-4; D is unclear. Germline V gene sequence: CDR1 KGHSH, CDR2 LQKENI. The CDR3 loop spans 13 amino acids. V was clipped by 3 bases and J by 4 bases, with 6 bases between them. CDR3 protein: CASSPGFNEKLFF. CDR3 sequence (DNA): TGTGCCAGCTCACCGGGTTTTAATGAAAAACTGTTTTTT.

There are a few counts of this clone. The chain employs TRBV9 and TRBJ2-1; D unclear. V was pared by 0 bases and J by 9 bases, with 10 bases between. The CDR3 extends over 13 amino acids. Germline CDR1 reads SGDLS; CDR2 reads YYNGEE. In nucleotides, the CDR3 is TGTGCCAGCAGCGTAGGGCCACGGTTTGAGCAGTTCTTC. Its translation is CASSVGPRFEQFF.

The V call is TRBV11-3, the J call TRBJ2-7; D is tentatively TRBD1 or TRBD2 (5 bases each). The CDR3 is 16 residues long. Germline-derived CDR1 and CDR2 are SGHNT and YENEEA. Trimming took off 3 bases at V and 0 bases at J, with 15 bases between the two ends. CDR3 in amino acids: CASSFFIGTISYEQYF. DNA of the CDR3: TGTGCCAGCAGCTTCTTCATCGGGACCATCTCCTACGAGCAGTACTTC.

The genes are TRBV30 and TRBJ1-2, with D perhaps matching TRBD1 (6 bases). CDR1 GTSNPN and CDR2 SVGIG come from the germline V gene (reference sequence). The CDR3 contains 15 residues. V dropped 1 base and J dropped 5 bases, with 17 bases sitting between them. In DNA form, the CDR3 reads TGTGCCTGGAGTGCATCATACAAGGGGGGATATGGCTACACCTTC. Amino acids: CAWSASYKGGYGYTF.

This clone showed up just a few times. The V call is TRBV19, the J call TRBJ1-3; 7 positions match TRBD1. The V segment lost 5 bases and the J segment 1 base; nucleotides outside the gene matches: 11. CDR3 length: 17 amino acids. The germline V gene has CDR1 LNHDA and CDR2 SQIVND (reference sequence). As DNA, the CDR3 is TGTGCCAGTAGTGGCTCTGACAGGGATCCTTCTGGAAACACCATATATTTT. Its translation is CASSGSDRDPSGNTIYF.

Relative to its sample, this clone is medium-sized. The CDR3 DNA reads TGTGCCAGCAGTTTTACGGGACAGGGAACTTACGAGCAGTACTTC. Amino acid sequence: CASSFTGQGTYEQYF. V is TRBV6-8 and J is TRBJ2-7; TRBD1 aligns across 9 bases. This CDR3 has 15 amino acids. The V gene's germline CDR1 is MNHGY and CDR2 SAAAGT. V was pared by 4 bases and J by 4 bases, with 8 bases of the junction left unmatched.

This clone was detected a few times. The genes are TRBV6-8 and TRBJ2-7; 7 nucleotides agree with TRBD1. The CDR3 contains 13 residues. Germline V gives CDR1 MNHGY, CDR2 SAAAGT. V gave up 4 bases and J gave up 2 bases; unmatched junction bases: 2. Here the CDR3 DNA reads TGTGCCAGCAGTTGGGACAGAACCTACGAGCAGTACTTC. It yields the protein CASSWDRTYEQYF.

This clone was detected a few times. This chain links TRBV11-3 with TRBJ2-3; D remains ambiguous. The CDR3 has 17 amino acids. Germline lookup yields CDR1 SGHNT and CDR2 YENEEA. Trimming stripped 0 bases from V and 1 base from J, with 14 bases between. CDR3 residues: CASSLDPGTRGTDTQYF. The CDR3 DNA reads TGTGCCAGCAGCTTAGACCCTGGAACGCGTGGCACAGATACGCAGTATTTT.

In this sample, this clone turned up a few times. The V call is TRBV11-3, the J call TRBJ2-7, with 7 bases that match TRBD1. CDR3 length equals 14 residues. The junction had 5 bases not matched to a gene; V was cut back by 6 bases and J by 0 bases. From germline, CDR1 is SGHNT and CDR2 YENEEA. DNA of the CDR3: TGTGCCAGCAGTAGACAGGGCAGCTCCTACGAGCAGTACTTC. Protein sequence: CASSRQGSSYEQYF. The whole variable domain, filled in from reference TRBV11-3 and TRBJ2-7, reads EAGVVQSPRYKIIEKKQPVAFWCNPISGHNTLYWYLQNLGQGPELLIRYENEEAVDDSQLPKDRFSAERLKGVDSTLKIQPAELGDSAVYLCASSRQGSSYEQYFGPGTRLTVT.